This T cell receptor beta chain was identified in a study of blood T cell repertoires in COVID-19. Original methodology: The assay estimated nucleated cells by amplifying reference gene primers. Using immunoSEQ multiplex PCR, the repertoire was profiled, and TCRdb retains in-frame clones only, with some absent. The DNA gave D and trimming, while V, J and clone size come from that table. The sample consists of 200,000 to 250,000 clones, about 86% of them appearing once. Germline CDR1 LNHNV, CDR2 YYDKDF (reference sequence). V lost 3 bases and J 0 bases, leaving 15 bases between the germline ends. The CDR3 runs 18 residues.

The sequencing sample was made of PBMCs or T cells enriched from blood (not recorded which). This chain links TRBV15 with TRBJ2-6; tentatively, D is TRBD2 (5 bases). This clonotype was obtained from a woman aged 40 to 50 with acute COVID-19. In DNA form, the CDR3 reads TGTGCCACCAGCAGCGACCTGAACCGGGACTCTGGGGCCAACGTCCTGACTTTC. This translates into CATSSDLNRDSGANVLTF.